The 5 T cell receptor beta chains reported below all come from one sample, sequenced in a study of somatic mutations in cytotoxic T cells in rheumatoid arthritis. Some clones are missing from TCRdb's copy, which holds only in-frame ones; the method was immunoSEQ multiplex PCR. The repertoire holds just under 20,000 clones, with approximately 80% as singletons. Sequenced material: CD8+ T cells sorted from blood. These TCRs come from a woman aged 45-60 years in good health.

The chain couples TRBV2 to TRBJ2-1; 7 bases agree with TRBD2. Germline V gene lookup returns CDR1 SNHLY and CDR2 FYNNEI. V shed 8 bases and J 3 bases; nucleotides not matched to a gene: 4. There are 13 residues in the CDR3. CDR3 amino acids: CASGRGSYNEQFF. In DNA form, the CDR3 reads TGTGCCAGCGGGCGCGGGAGCTACAATGAGCAGTTCTTC.

This rearrangement joins TRBV7-9 to TRBJ1-6; possible D gene TRBD1, 5 bases. The CDR3 spans 15 residues. The V gene lost 4 bases and the J gene lost 6 bases, with 13 bases spanning the gap. Germline V gives CDR1 SEHNR, CDR2 FQNEAQ (reference sequence). CDR3 amino acids: CASSSRDAPNSPLHF. The DNA of the CDR3 is TGTGCCAGCAGCTCCCGGGACGCCCCTAATTCACCCCTCCACTTT.

The V call is TRBV7-2, the J call TRBJ2-7, with TRBD2 matching 7 bases. Trimming took 5 bases from V and 4 from J; bases not matched to a gene: 8. There are 14 residues in the CDR3. CDR1 is SGHTA, CDR2 FQGNSA, per germline. CDR3 nucleotide sequence: TGTGCCAGCAGCAGCGGGACGGGGGATTACGAGCAGTACTTC. Translating gives CASSSGTGDYEQYF.

This sequence joins TRBV28 and TRBJ1-6; D is ambiguous. Trimming took 3 bases from V and 13 from J, leaving 10 bases between them. Germline CDR1 MDHEN, CDR2 SYDVKM. This CDR3 is 12 amino acids long. This chain's CDR3 is CASSFPYFPLHF. In DNA form, the CDR3 reads TGTGCCAGCAGTTTCCCCTATTTCCCCCTCCACTTT.

The rearrangement links TRBV6-5 to TRBJ2-7; TRBD1 matches 9 bases. Germline V lookup: CDR1 MNHEY, CDR2 SVGAGI. This CDR3 comprises 14 residues. V dropped 5 bases and J dropped 1; count of bases not matched to a gene: 3. The CDR3 DNA reads TGTGCCAGCAGTCCCGGGACAGGGTCCTACGAGCAGTACTTC. It translates to CASSPGTGSYEQYF.